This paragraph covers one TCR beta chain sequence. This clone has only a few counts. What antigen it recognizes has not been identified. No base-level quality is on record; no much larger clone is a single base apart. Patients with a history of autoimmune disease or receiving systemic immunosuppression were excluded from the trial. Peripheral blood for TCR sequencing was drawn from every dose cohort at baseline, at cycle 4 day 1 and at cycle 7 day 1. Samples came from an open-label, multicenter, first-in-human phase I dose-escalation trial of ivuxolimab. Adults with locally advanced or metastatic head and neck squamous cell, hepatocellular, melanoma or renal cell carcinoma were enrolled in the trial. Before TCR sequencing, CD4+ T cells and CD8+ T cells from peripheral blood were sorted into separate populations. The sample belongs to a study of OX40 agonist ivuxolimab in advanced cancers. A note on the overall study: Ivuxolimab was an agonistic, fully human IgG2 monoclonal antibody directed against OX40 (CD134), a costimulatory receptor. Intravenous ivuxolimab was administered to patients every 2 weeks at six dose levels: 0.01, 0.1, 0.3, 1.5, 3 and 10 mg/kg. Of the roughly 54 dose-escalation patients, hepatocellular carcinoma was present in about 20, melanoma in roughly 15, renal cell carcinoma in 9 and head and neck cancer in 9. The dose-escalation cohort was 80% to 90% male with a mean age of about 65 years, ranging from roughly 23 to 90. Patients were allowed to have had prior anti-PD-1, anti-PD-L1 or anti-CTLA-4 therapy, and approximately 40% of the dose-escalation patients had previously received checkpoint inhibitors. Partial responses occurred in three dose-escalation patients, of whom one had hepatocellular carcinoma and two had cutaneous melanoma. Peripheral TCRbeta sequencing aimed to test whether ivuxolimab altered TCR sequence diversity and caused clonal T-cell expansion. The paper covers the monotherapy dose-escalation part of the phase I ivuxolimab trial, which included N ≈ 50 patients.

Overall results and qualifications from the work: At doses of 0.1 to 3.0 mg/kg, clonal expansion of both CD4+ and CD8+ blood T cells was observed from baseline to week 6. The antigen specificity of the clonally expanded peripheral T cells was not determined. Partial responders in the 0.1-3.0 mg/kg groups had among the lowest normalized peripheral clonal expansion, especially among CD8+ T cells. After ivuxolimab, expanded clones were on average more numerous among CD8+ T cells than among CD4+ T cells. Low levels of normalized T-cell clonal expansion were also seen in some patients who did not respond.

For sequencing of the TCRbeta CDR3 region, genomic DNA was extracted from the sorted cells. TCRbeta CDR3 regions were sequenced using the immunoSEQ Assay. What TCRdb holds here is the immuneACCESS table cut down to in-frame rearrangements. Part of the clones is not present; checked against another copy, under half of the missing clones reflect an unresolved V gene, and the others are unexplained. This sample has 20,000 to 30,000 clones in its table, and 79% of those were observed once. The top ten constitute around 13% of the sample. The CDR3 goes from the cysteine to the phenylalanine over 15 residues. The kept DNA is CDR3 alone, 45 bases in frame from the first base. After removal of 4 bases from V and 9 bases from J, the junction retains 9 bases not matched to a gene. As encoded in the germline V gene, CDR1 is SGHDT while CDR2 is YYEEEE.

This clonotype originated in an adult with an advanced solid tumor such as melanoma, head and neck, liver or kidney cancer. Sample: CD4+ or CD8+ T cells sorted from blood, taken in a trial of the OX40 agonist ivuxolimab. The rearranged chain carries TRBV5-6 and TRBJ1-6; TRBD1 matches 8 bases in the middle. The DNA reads TGTGCCAGCAGCCCGGACAGGGCAGAGAGTTCACCCCTCCACTTT. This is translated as CASSPDRAESSPLHF.